This TCR beta chain was identified in a study of tumor-infiltrating lymphocytes in primary liver carcinoma. The template, roughly 0.45 ug total RNA, yielded TCR beta cDNA made with a constant-region primer. Each TCR beta library was derived from three nested multiplex PCR rounds that employed slightly modified ARM-PCR. With TRBV1-TRBV30 forward primers and a C-beta reverse primer, the first two PCR rounds were run for roughly 9 cycles each. TCRdb processed the multiplex PCR reads anew with MiXCR; each CDR3 protein has one entry. The sample includes approximately 110,000 distinct CDR3 sequences, around two thirds of them seen just once. The CDR3 spans 19 residues. Trimming took off 4 bases at V and 1 base at J, with 24 bases between the two ends. CDR1 is MDHEN and CDR2 is SYDVKM in the germline V gene. This clonotype appeared a single time. Its specificity is not known. Notes on the study in general: The study found tumor-adjacent and tumor-blood pairs overlapped less than tumor region pairs. The proportion of top clones found throughout all five tumor regions was only about 8-25%. Tumors and blood were compared for top-250-clone fraction, and tumors had the significantly higher value (p = 0.039).

The tissue used was unsorted bulk material of roughly 17-33 mg. RNA and DNA were co-extracted from it with the AllPrep DNA/RNA mini kit. Collection of samples drew on five separate regions of each tumor. The receptor was isolated from a woman aged 55-69 years with primary liver carcinoma and hepatitis B virus infection. The V call is TRBV28, the J call TRBJ2-3; possibly TRBD1 or TRBD2 for D (6 bases each). Sequenced input: liver tumor tissue from sampling region 1. Stated subset: tumor region T1, superior pole. CDR3: CASSSSQLWLGGRTDTQYF. The DNA for the CDR3 is TGTGCCAGCAGTTCTAGTCAATTATGGTTAGGGGGGCGCACAGATACGCAGTATTTT.